These 25 T cell receptor beta chains were sequenced from one sample in a study of blood T cell repertoires in COVID-19. Using immunoSEQ multiplex PCR, the repertoire was profiled, and TCRdb retains in-frame clones only, with some absent. The table lists about 94,000 clones, about four fifths of them singletons. The sequenced material came from peripheral blood. All receptors come from a human donor in a cohort sampled during active COVID-19.

V and J are TRBV5-1 and TRBJ1-5; D is ambiguous. The CDR3 length is 14 residues. V was cut by 2 bases and J by 2 bases, with 8 bases left in between. CDR1 and CDR2 (germline): SGHRS, YFSETQ. The CDR3 sequence: CASSFGSGNQPQHF. The CDR3 DNA is TGCGCCAGCAGCTTCGGGTCAGGCAATCAGCCCCAGCATTTT.

V is TRBV12-3 or TRBV12-4 and J is TRBJ1-1; 11 bases are a match to TRBD1. This CDR3 contains 13 residues. Germline trimming cut 3 bases from V and 7 bases from J; bases unmatched to any gene: 1. CDR3 nucleotides: TGTGCCAGCAGTTTTGGGACAGGGGGTGAAGCTTTCTTT. It encodes CASSFGTGGEAFF.

The chain employs TRBV4-1 and TRBJ1-6, with 7 bases that match TRBD1. Germline V lookup: CDR1 MGHRA, CDR2 YSYEKL. J was trimmed by 5 bases and V by 2 bases; bases with no gene match: 12. The CDR3 covers 18 residues. The CDR3: CASSQPTARTGDNSPLHF. As DNA, the CDR3 is TGCGCCAGCAGCCAACCTACGGCCCGGACAGGAGATAATTCACCCCTCCACTTT.

CDR3 nucleotides: TGTGCCAGCAGCCAGTCTCCTTACGAGCAGTACTTC. Its protein product is CASSQSPYEQYF. This chain uses TRBV3-1 (or the pseudogene TRBV3-2) with TRBJ2-7; unclear D gene. The CDR3 is 12 amino acids. Deletions cut 3 bases from V and 4 bases from J, with 7 bases between. In germline, CDR1 is LGHDT, CDR2 YNNKEL (reference sequence).

J is TRBJ2-1 and V is TRBV7-3; a possible D gene is TRBD2 (6 bases). Germline CDR1 and CDR2: SGHTA and FQGTGA. This CDR3 is 15 amino acids long. Trimming took 3 bases from V and 3 from J, leaving 12 bases between them. CDR3 loop: CASSLGSGLYNEQFF. CDR3 bases: TGTGCCAGCAGCTTGGGTAGCGGCCTCTACAATGAGCAGTTCTTC.

The chain employs TRBV28 and TRBJ2-7, with 9 bases matching TRBD1. The CDR3 sequence is 15 residues long. CDR1 is MDHEN and CDR2 is SYDVKM in the germline V gene. After removal of 6 bases from V and 2 bases from J, the junction contained 8 bases not matched to a gene. DNA of the CDR3: TGTGCCAGCAGAGCGCCGGACAGGGGAACCTACGAGCAGTACTTC. It specifies CASRAPDRGTYEQYF.

The chain has TRBV4-2 and TRBJ2-5; 7 bases are shared with TRBD2. CDR3 length equals 16 residues. V lost 3 bases and J lost 5; bases outside the gene matches: 12. The germline gives CDR1 LGHNA, CDR2 YNFKEQ. The DNA for the CDR3 is TGTGCCAGCAGCCAGGGGCGGGAGTTCGGCGGGGAGACCCAGTACTTC. Its translation is CASSQGREFGGETQYF.

This clone has a handful of counts. This chain connects TRBV7-9 to TRBJ2-7; D is undetermined. The germline V gene encodes CDR1 SEHNR and CDR2 FQNEAQ (reference sequence). This CDR3 has 12 residues. V was pared by 4 bases and J by 0 bases, with 4 bases between. The CDR3 sequence: CASSSTSYEQYF. The CDR3 region has the DNA TGTGCCAGCAGCTCTACCTCCTACGAGCAGTACTTC.

This clone was found a few times. This sequence joins TRBV28 and TRBJ1-5, with no clear D. The CDR3 consists of 12 residues. Germline CDR1 MDHEN, CDR2 SYDVKM. V lost 2 bases and J lost 7, with 6 bases in between. The CDR3 region has the DNA TGTGCCAGCAGTTTAGTCGTACAGCCCCAGCATTTT. Translated, it gives CASSLVVQPQHF.

This clone was found once. The chain is built from TRBV30 and TRBJ1-5; D might be TRBD1 (5 bases). Germline V lookup: CDR1 GTSNPN, CDR2 SVGIG (reference sequence). Deletions cut 1 base from V and 0 bases from J, with 10 bases between. CDR3 size: 15 residues. The CDR3 DNA reads as TGTGCCTGGAGTGGGGATGGACATAGCAATCAGCCCCAGCATTTT. Its protein product is CAWSGDGHSNQPQHF.

The V and J genes are TRBV6-5 and TRBJ2-7; TRBD1 agrees at 7 bases. There are 14 residues in the CDR3. V lost 5 bases, J lost 5 bases, and 9 bases stayed unmatched. From germline, CDR1 is MNHEY and CDR2 SVGAGI. CDR3 coding DNA: TGTGCCAGCAGTAACCACAGGGGCCCCCACGAGCAGTACTTC. It specifies CASSNHRGPHEQYF.

J is TRBJ1-1 and V is TRBV15, with 11 bases that match TRBD1. The J segment lost 1 base and the V segment lost 3 bases, leaving 1 base of the junction unmatched. The CDR3 runs 15 residues. Germline V lookup: CDR1 LNHNV, CDR2 YYDKDF (reference sequence). The CDR3 reads CATSRDRGRNTEAFF. CDR3 DNA sequence: TGTGCCACCAGCAGGGACAGGGGGCGGAACACTGAAGCTTTCTTT. Together with reference TRBV15 and TRBJ1-1, the CDR3 gives the full variable domain: DAMVIQNPRYQVTQFGKPVTLSCSQTLNHNVMYWYQQKSSQAPKLLFHYYDKDFNNEADTPDNFQSRRPNTSFCFLDIRSPGLGDTAMYLCATSRDRGRNTEAFFGQGTRLTVV.

The rearrangement joins TRBV5-5 to TRBJ2-7; possibly TRBD1 for D (6 bases). Germline assignment: CDR1 SGHKS and CDR2 YYEKEE (reference sequence). CDR3 length: 14 amino acids. Trimming removed 2 bases from V and 1 base from J, with 10 bases in between. DNA for the CDR3: TGTGCCAGCAGCTTAACAGGGTCTTCCTACGAGCAGTACTTC. Its protein is CASSLTGSSYEQYF.

The rearrangement links TRBV6-5 to TRBJ2-7, with 10 bases identical to TRBD2. CDR1 is MNHEY and CDR2 is SVGAGI in the germline V gene. The CDR3 has 15 residues. With V trimmed by 8 bases and J by 1 base, 8 bases remained unmatched. This CDR3 is CASHLIAGGSYEQYF. As DNA, the CDR3 is TGTGCCAGCCATCTAATAGCGGGAGGTTCCTACGAGCAGTACTTC.

J is TRBJ1-1 and V is TRBV10-2; no clear D gene. The V gene's germline CDR1 is WSHSY and CDR2 SAAADI. The CDR3 is made up of 15 amino acids. Trimming pared 4 bases from V and 3 bases from J, leaving 15 bases between. For the CDR3, the DNA is TGCGCCAGCAGTGGGTCCTCCGGGTTGTACACTGAAGCTTTCTTT. It yields the protein CASSGSSGLYTEAFF.

This rearrangement joins TRBV30 to TRBJ2-2, with TRBD2 as a possible D gene (6 bases). Trimming took off 3 bases at V and 4 bases at J, with 15 bases between the two ends. The germline V gene has CDR1 GTSNPN and CDR2 SVGIG (reference sequence). This CDR3 is built from 15 residues. CDR3 DNA sequence: TGTGCCTGGAGCGGGAGTGGGAATCCCACCGGGGAGCTGTTTTTT. Translated, it gives CAWSGSGNPTGELFF.

The chain carries TRBV28 and TRBJ1-6; 11 nucleotides align to TRBD1. The ends lost 5 bases at V and 7 bases at J; junction bases unmatched: 10. The CDR3 is 17 amino acids. Per the germline V gene, CDR1 is MDHEN and CDR2 is SYDVKM. Here the CDR3 DNA reads TGTGCCAGCAGTCCCTGGGGACAGGGGGGAGGGAATTCACCCCTCCACTTT. This encodes CASSPWGQGGGNSPLHF.

The rearrangement uses TRBV30 and TRBJ2-7, with TRBD2 as a possible D gene (5 bases). The CDR3 covers 14 residues. Trimming cost V 5 bases and J 2 bases, with 16 bases left between them. Germline CDR1 GTSNPN, CDR2 SVGIG (reference sequence). The CDR3 DNA sequence: TGTGCCTGGGGAGACGGGATGTTAACCTACGAGCAGTACTTC. It codes for CAWGDGMLTYEQYF.

The chain is built from TRBV3-1 (or the pseudogene TRBV3-2) and TRBJ2-7; a weak D match, TRBD2 (7 bases). Germline CDR1 is LGHDT and CDR2 is YNNKEL (reference sequence). The CDR3 consists of 14 residues. Trimming took 10 bases from V and 5 from J, leaving 21 bases between them. This CDR3 reads CATRKGEGAHEQYF. The DNA for the CDR3 is TGTGCCACCCGAAAGGGGGAGGGCGCCCACGAGCAGTACTTC.

CDR3 sequence (DNA): TGTGCCAGCAGTCGACAGGGGGCTAATTCACCCCTCCACTTT. Amino acid sequence: CASSRQGANSPLHF. The rearrangement links TRBV28 to TRBJ1-6; TRBD1 matches 10 bases. The CDR3 is 14 residues long. The J segment lost 6 bases and the V segment lost 5 bases, leaving 1 base of the junction unmatched. The germline gives CDR1 MDHEN, CDR2 SYDVKM. Full variable domain (outside the CDR3, taken from reference TRBV28 and TRBJ1-6): DVKVTQSSRYLVKRTGEKVFLECVQDMDHENMFWYRQDPGLGLRLIYFSYDVKMKEKGDIPEGYSVSREKKERFSLILESASTNQTSMYLCASSRQGANSPLHFGNGTRLTVT.

V gene TRBV19 combines with J gene TRBJ2-7; 12 bases line up with TRBD2. Germline CDR1 is LNHDA and CDR2 is SQIVND (reference sequence). The CDR3 length is 13 residues. Trimming cost V 7 bases and J 7 bases; bases outside gene matches: 5. The CDR3 nucleotides read TGTGCCAGTACCGCAACTAGCGGGAGGGAGCAGTACTTC. Translating gives CASTATSGREQYF.

The rearrangement uses TRBV28 and TRBJ1-2; the D gene is possibly TRBD1 (5 bases). Germline CDR1 and CDR2: MDHEN and SYDVKM. The CDR3 is made up of 14 amino acids. V gave up 6 bases and J gave up 4 bases, with 15 bases separating them. For the CDR3, the DNA is TGTGCCAGCAGGCGGGACCCTAAAGGCTATGGCTACACCTTC. Translation: CASRRDPKGYGYTF.

The chain is built from TRBV29-1 and TRBJ1-1; perhaps TRBD1 as D (6 bases). This CDR3 is built from 13 residues. Trimming took off 4 bases at V and 0 bases at J, with 9 bases between the two ends. Germline V CDR1 and CDR2: SQVTM, ANQGSEA. This CDR3 reads CSVGQAMNTEAFF. The CDR3 nucleotides read TGCAGCGTTGGACAGGCCATGAACACTGAAGCTTTCTTT.

The chain combines TRBV7-2 with TRBJ2-7; D not resolved. The length of the CDR3 is 13 residues. Trimming cost V 1 base and J 6 bases, with 10 bases left between them. Germline V CDR1 and CDR2: SGHTA, FQGNSA. In nucleotides, the CDR3 is TGTGCCAGCAGCTTAGACTCGGGTTCCGAGCAGTACTTC. Protein sequence: CASSLDSGSEQYF. Full variable domain (rest looked up from reference TRBV7-2 and TRBJ2-7): GAGVSQSPSNKVTEKGKDVELRCDPISGHTALYWYRQSLGQGLEFLIYFQGNSAPDKSGLPSDRFSAERTGGSVSTLTIQRTQQEDSAVYLCASSLDSGSEQYFGPGTRLTVT.

Written as DNA, the CDR3 is TGTGCCTGGAGTGTACGAGGAACAGGCTCTCAGCCCCAGCATTTT. Its protein is CAWSVRGTGSQPQHF. The chain carries TRBV30 and TRBJ1-5, with a weak D call TRBD1 (5 bases). The CDR3 extends over 15 amino acids. CDR1 is GTSNPN, CDR2 SVGIG, per germline (reference sequence). V shed 0 bases and J shed 6 bases, with 15 bases lying between them. Full variable domain (remainder filled in from reference TRBV30 and TRBJ1-5): SQTIHQWPATLVQPVGSPLSLECTVEGTSNPNLYWYRQAAGRGLQLLFYSVGIGQISSEVPQNLSASRPQDRQFILSSKKLLLSDSGFYLCAWSVRGTGSQPQHFGDGTRLSIL.